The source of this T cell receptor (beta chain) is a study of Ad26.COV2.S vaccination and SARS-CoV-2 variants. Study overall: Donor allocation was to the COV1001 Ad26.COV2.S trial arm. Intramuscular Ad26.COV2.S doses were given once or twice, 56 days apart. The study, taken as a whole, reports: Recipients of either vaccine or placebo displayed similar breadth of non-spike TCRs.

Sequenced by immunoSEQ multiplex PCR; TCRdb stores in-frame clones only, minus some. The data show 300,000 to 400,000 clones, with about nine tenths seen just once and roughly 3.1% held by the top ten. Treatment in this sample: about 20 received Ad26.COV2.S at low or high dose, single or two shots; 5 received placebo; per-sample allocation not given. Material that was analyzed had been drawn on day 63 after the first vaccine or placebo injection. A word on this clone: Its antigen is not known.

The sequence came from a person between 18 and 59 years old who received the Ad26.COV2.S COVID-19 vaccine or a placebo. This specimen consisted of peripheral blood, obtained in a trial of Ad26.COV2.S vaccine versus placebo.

The CDR3 protein is CASSERGHPVLNTEAFF. The DNA for the CDR3 is TGTGCCAGCAGTGAACGGGGACACCCCGTACTTAACACTGAAGCTTTCTTT. V gene TRBV6-1 combines with J gene TRBJ1-1; tentatively, D is TRBD1 (6 bases). The CDR3 has 17 residues. Per the germline V gene, CDR1 is MNHNS and CDR2 is SASEGT. Trimming shortened V by 2 bases and J by 2 bases, and 18 bases separated the two germline ends.